These 24 T cell receptor beta chains came from one sample sequenced in a study of molecular identifiers for immune sequencing clone quantification. TCRdb redid the calling of the PCR reads with MiXCR, one entry per CDR3 protein. In the table there are some 65,000 distinct CDR3 sequences, roughly 20% of which are singletons. Material: naive CD8+ T cells from blood, with Jurkat cell RNA spiked in. Subset reported: FACS-sorted CD8+CD4-CCR7+CD45RA+ naive T cells. Receptor source: a human donor in good health. Some libraries in this study had Jurkat cell RNA spiked in.

This clonotype has ten or more counts. This chain joins TRBV5-1 and TRBJ1-4; D remains unclear. CDR3 length: 14 amino acids. V was clipped by 4 bases and J by 4 bases, with 11 bases between them. The germline gives CDR1 SGHRS, CDR2 YFSETQ. CDR3 nucleotides: TGCGCCAGCAGCCGGACCCAGTATAATGAAAAACTGTTTTTT. Protein: CASSRTQYNEKLFF.

At least ten counts were recorded for this clonotype. V gene TRBV7-9 combines with J gene TRBJ2-2, with a weak D call TRBD2 (5 bases). V shed 2 bases and J shed 1 base, with 11 bases lying between them. This CDR3 comprises 16 residues. In germline, CDR1 is SEHNR, CDR2 FQNEAQ (reference sequence). In nucleotides, the CDR3 is TGTGCCAGCAGCTTATTCCGTGGGAGGAACACCGGGGAGCTGTTTTTT. Translated: CASSLFRGRNTGELFF.

This clonotype was detected many times. The V and J genes are TRBV29-1 and TRBJ2-1; 14 bases fit TRBD2. The CDR3 totals 14 residues. V dropped 3 bases and J dropped 5; count of bases not matched to a gene: 0. CDR1 and CDR2 (germline): SQVTM, ANQGSEA. The CDR3 DNA follows: TGCAGCGTTGAGGGACTAGCGGGGGACAATGAGCAGTTCTTC. Translated: CSVEGLAGDNEQFF.

This clonotype was picked up many times. The chain is built from TRBV13 and TRBJ2-1, with 9 bases lining up with TRBD2. Germline CDR1 PRHDT, CDR2 FYEKMQ (reference sequence). The CDR3 covers 16 residues. V shed 6 bases and J 2 bases; nucleotides not matched to a gene: 8. CDR3 amino acids: CASSFLTSGPYNEQFF. The CDR3 bases are TGTGCCAGCAGTTTTCTTACTAGCGGGCCCTACAATGAGCAGTTCTTC.

This clonotype was recorded at least ten times. The gene calls are TRBV29-1 and TRBJ2-7; 8 nucleotides align to TRBD1. The ends lost 5 bases at V and 2 bases at J; junction bases unmatched: 8. The CDR3 consists of 14 residues. Germline V gene lookup returns CDR1 SQVTM and CDR2 ANQGSEA. The CDR3 loop reads CSVTGQGTPYEQYF. In DNA, the CDR3 is TGCAGCGTTACCGGACAGGGAACCCCCTACGAGCAGTACTTC.

CDR3 residues: CTSSQAEPQHF. The DNA of the CDR3 is TGCACCAGCAGCCAAGCTGAGCCCCAGCATTTT. The chain uses TRBV1 and TRBJ1-5. TRBV1 is marked as a pseudogene. The CDR3 has 11 amino acids.

Of note for this clonotype: A much larger clone differs by one base, so this may be a read error. The CDR3 region is CASSPTTDRDEYNGQFF. The CDR3 bases are TGTGCCAGCAGTCCAACTACCGACAGGGACGAGTACAATGGGCAGTTCTTC. V is TRBV21-1 and J is TRBJ2-1; the D call in the table, TRBD1, was not verified against the DNA. TRBV21-1 is labeled a pseudogene. This CDR3 region has 17 residues.

This clonotype has a count of ten or more. This chain joins TRBV27 and TRBJ2-7; 9 nucleotides match TRBD1. CDR1 MNHEY and CDR2 SMNVEV come from the germline V gene (reference sequence). The V segment lost 2 bases and the J segment 7 bases; nucleotides outside the gene matches: 3. The CDR3 is made up of 13 amino acids. The CDR3 DNA reads TGTGCCAGCAGTTTAAACAGGGGGCTTGAGCAGTACTTC. Encoded protein: CASSLNRGLEQYF.

The chain recombines TRBV12-3 or TRBV12-4 with TRBJ2-1; a weak D match, TRBD1 (6 bases). There are 16 residues in the CDR3. V lost 5 bases, J lost 5 bases, and 19 bases lay in between. The CDR3: CASSTPRAGADNEQFF. The CDR3 bases are TGTGCCAGCAGTACCCCGAGGGCAGGGGCTGACAATGAGCAGTTCTTC.

The CDR3 protein is CASSPASGAAEQYF. CDR3 sequence (DNA): TGTGCCAGCAGTCCCGCGTCGGGGGCAGCCGAGCAGTACTTC. The genes are TRBV27 and TRBJ2-7, with D perhaps being TRBD1 or TRBD2 (6 bases each). Trimming removed 5 bases at V and 6 bases at J, with 17 bases between. The germline CDR1 and CDR2 sequences are MNHEY and SMNVEV (reference sequence). The CDR3 runs 14 residues.

This clonotype was counted between two and nine times. J is TRBJ2-1 and V is TRBV7-2; 11 bases align to TRBD2. This CDR3 comprises 20 residues. V lost 1 base, J lost 3 bases, and 14 bases stayed unmatched. CDR1 and CDR2 (germline): SGHTA, FQGNSA. CDR3 region: CASSLGIGQPTSGIYNEQFF. As DNA, the CDR3 is TGTGCCAGCAGCTTAGGAATCGGACAGCCGACTAGCGGGATCTACAATGAGCAGTTCTTC. Full variable domain (remainder filled in from reference TRBV7-2 and TRBJ2-1): GAGVSQSPSNKVTEKGKDVELRCDPISGHTALYWYRQSLGQGLEFLIYFQGNSAPDKSGLPSDRFSAERTGGSVSTLTIQRTQQEDSAVYLCASSLGIGQPTSGIYNEQFFGPGTRLTVL.

In its sample, this clonotype was seen many times. Written as DNA, the CDR3 is TGCAGTGCTAGGACTCGTAGCTCCTACGAGCAGTACTTC. It yields the protein CSARTRSSYEQYF. The V gene is TRBV20-1, the J gene TRBJ2-7; D unresolved. The germline CDR1 and CDR2 sequences are DFQATT and SNEGSKA (reference sequence). V shed 3 bases and J shed 0 bases, with 9 bases lying between them. This CDR3 is built from 13 residues.

In its sample, this clonotype was seen many times. This sequence joins TRBV6-2 or TRBV6-3 and TRBJ2-5, with D possibly matching TRBD1 (6 bases). The germline gives CDR1 MNHEY, CDR2 SVGEGT. The CDR3 sequence is 13 residues long. Trimming pared 5 bases from V and 5 bases from J, leaving 12 bases between. CDR3 in DNA: TGTGCCAGCAGTATTACAGGGTCCGAGACCCAGTACTTC. Protein product: CASSITGSETQYF.

In its sample, this clonotype was seen many times. The V and J genes are TRBV24-1 and TRBJ2-5; D unresolved. The germline gives CDR1 KGHDR, CDR2 SFDVKD. V lost 4 bases and J 2 bases, leaving 7 bases between the germline ends. This CDR3 region has 13 residues. CDR3 amino acids: CATSDRQQETQYF. Written as DNA, the CDR3 is TGTGCCACCAGTGACCGTCAGCAAGAGACCCAGTACTTC.

In its sample, this clonotype was seen many times. This rearrangement joins TRBV2 to TRBJ1-5; weak D call: TRBD1 (6 bases). V was shortened by 2 bases and J by 6 bases, with 14 bases between the two germline ends. CDR1 is SNHLY and CDR2 is FYNNEI in the germline V gene. The CDR3 is made up of 15 amino acids. The CDR3 nucleotides are TGTGCCAGCAGTGAATTTGGGGGCGACGGTCAGCCCCAGCATTTT. Protein product: CASSEFGGDGQPQHF.

This clonotype was counted at least ten times. The J gene is TRBJ2-7, the V gene TRBV11-3; TRBD2 agrees at 12 bases. V dropped 4 bases and J dropped 7; count of bases not matched to a gene: 8. The germline V gene encodes CDR1 SGHNT and CDR2 YENEEA. The CDR3 runs to 15 residues. The CDR3 region has the DNA TGTGCCAGCAGCTCGCGACTAGCGGGAGTAGGGGAGCAGTACTTC. Translated, it gives CASSSRLAGVGEQYF.

This clonotype was counted only a few times. This chain links TRBV6-5 with TRBJ2-7; possible D gene TRBD1, 5 bases. The CDR3 consists of 16 residues. Germline CDR1 MNHEY, CDR2 SVGAGI. The germline V and J ends were trimmed by 0 bases and 0 bases, with 12 bases remaining between them. CDR3 sequence reads: CASSYSEGVNSYEQYF. DNA for the CDR3: TGTGCCAGCAGTTACTCGGAAGGGGTGAACTCCTACGAGCAGTACTTC.

The rearrangement links TRBV6-2 or TRBV6-3 to TRBJ1-1; 9 bases agree with TRBD1. The CDR3 has 15 amino acids. V lost 6 bases to trimming and J lost 1 base; unmatched junction nucleotides: 6. Germline values: CDR1 MNHEY, CDR2 SVGEGT. CDR3 nucleotide sequence: TGTGCCAGCAGGGATCCGGGACAGGGGAACACTGAAGCTTTCTTT. It codes for CASRDPGQGNTEAFF.

This clonotype has a handful of counts. A much more abundant neighbour one base away suggests this may be a read error. The chain recombines TRBV3-1 with TRBJ1-2; a weak D match, TRBD1 (6 bases). CDR3 length: 12 residues. The V gene's germline CDR1 is LGHDT and CDR2 YNNKEL (reference sequence). For the CDR3, the DNA is TGTGCCAGCAGCCTGACAGGCTATGGCTACGCCTTC. Translated: CASSLTGYGYAF.

At least ten counts were recorded for this clonotype. The chain carries TRBV7-6 and TRBJ1-5, with D possibly TRBD1 on 6 matching bases. The CDR3 runs 16 residues. CDR1 and CDR2 (germline): SGHVS, FNYEAQ. Trimming cost V 5 bases and J 5 bases, with 19 bases left between them. The CDR3 protein is CASSRLGGGVHQPQHF. The CDR3 nucleotides read TGTGCCAGCAGCCGACTGGGGGGGGGCGTCCATCAGCCCCAGCATTTT. The full variable domain, its missing parts supplied by reference TRBV7-6 and TRBJ1-5, is GAGVSQSPRYKVTKRGQDVALRCDPISGHVSLYWYRQALGQGPEFLTYFNYEAQQDKSGLPNDRFSAERPEGSISTLTIQRTEQRDSAMYRCASSRLGGGVHQPQHFGDGTRLSIL.

The chain couples TRBV18 to TRBJ2-1; 9 bases align to TRBD2. In germline, CDR1 is KGHSH, CDR2 LQKENI. V trimming: 3 bases; J trimming: 10 bases; junction bases outside the gene matches: 10. The CDR3 totals 15 residues. CDR3 region: CASSPWASGNVEQFF. CDR3 nucleotide sequence: TGTGCCAGCTCACCGTGGGCTAGCGGGAACGTGGAGCAGTTCTTC.

This clonotype was seen only once. The V gene is TRBV5-1, the J gene TRBJ2-7, with D unclear. V lost 5 bases and J 3 bases, leaving 12 bases between the germline ends. CDR1 is SGHRS and CDR2 is YFSETQ in the germline V gene. There are 13 residues in the CDR3. CDR3 DNA: TGCGCCAGCAGATTATCTCTGAACTACGAGCAGTACTTC. Its translation is CASRLSLNYEQYF.

This clonotype appeared many times. The rearrangement uses TRBV4-2 and TRBJ2-1, with 7 bases fitting TRBD2. The length of the CDR3 is 15 residues. The germline gives CDR1 LGHNA, CDR2 YNFKEQ. Trimming removed 2 bases from V and 4 bases from J; junction bases left unmatched: 5. The CDR3 loop reads CASSQTGRGYNEQFF. The DNA for the CDR3 is TGTGCCAGCAGCCAAACGGGGAGGGGATACAATGAGCAGTTCTTC.

The genes are TRBV7-2 and TRBJ2-3; TRBD2 aligns across 13 bases. The CDR3 is 18 amino acids. Germline CDR1 SGHTA, CDR2 FQGNSA. V trimming: 0 bases; J trimming: 2 bases; junction bases outside the gene matches: 5. The CDR3 spells CASSLAALAGGITDTQYF. The DNA of the CDR3 is TGTGCCAGCAGCTTAGCGGCACTAGCGGGGGGGATCACAGATACGCAGTATTTT.